This TCR beta chain was captured in a study of cytomegalovirus exposure and HLA in healthy donors. Vbeta (60) and Jbeta (13) primers were used in the PCR. Under the authors' procedure: In a later analysis, of 84 million or so unique beta chains, about 12 million appeared in at least two donors. Sequenced by immunoSEQ multiplex PCR; TCRdb stores in-frame clones only, minus some. That table is the source of V, J and clone size, and D and trimming were worked out from the DNA. Found here are some 140,000 clones, around 75% of them singletons; the top ten hold approximately 3.4%. Remarks on this clone: Antigen: not known.

Study results and caveats: A later examination showed that TCR association rates differed by HLA locus, with DRB1 most and HLA-C fewest. Highly shared sequence variants in one cluster were likely a sequencing artifact.

The sequence came from a man aged 35 to 55 in good health and CMV-seronegative. What was sequenced was PBMCs.

The CDR3 sequence is CASSPWGQLKNEQFF. The CDR3 nucleotides are TGTGCCAGTAGTCCCTGGGGACAGCTAAAGAATGAGCAGTTCTTC. This chain links TRBV19 with TRBJ2-1; 7 nucleotides line up with TRBD1. This CDR3 comprises 15 residues. V lost 5 bases to trimming and J lost 7 bases; unmatched junction nucleotides: 11. Germline V gives CDR1 LNHDA, CDR2 SQIVND (reference sequence).